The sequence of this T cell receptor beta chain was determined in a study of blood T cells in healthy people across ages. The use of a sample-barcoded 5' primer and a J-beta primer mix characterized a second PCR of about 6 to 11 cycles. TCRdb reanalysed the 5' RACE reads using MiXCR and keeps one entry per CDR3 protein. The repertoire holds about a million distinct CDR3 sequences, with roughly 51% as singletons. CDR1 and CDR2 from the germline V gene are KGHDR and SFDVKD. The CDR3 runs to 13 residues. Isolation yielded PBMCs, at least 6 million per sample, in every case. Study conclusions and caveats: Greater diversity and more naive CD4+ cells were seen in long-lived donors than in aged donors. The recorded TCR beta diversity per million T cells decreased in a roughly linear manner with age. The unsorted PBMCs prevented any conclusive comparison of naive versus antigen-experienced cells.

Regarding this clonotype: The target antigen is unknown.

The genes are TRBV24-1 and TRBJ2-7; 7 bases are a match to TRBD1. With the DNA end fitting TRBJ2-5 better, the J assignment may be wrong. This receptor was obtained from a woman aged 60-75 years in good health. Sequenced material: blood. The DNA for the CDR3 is TGTGCCACGGGGCCAACAGGGGTTGAGACCCAGTACTTC. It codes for CATGPTGVETQYF.